A selection of T cell receptor beta chains follows, all from one sample in a study of T cells in Graves' hyperthyroidism and ophthalmopathy. In TCRdb, the multiplex PCR reads were re-called with MiXCR into one record per CDR3 protein. The sample records approximately 590,000 distinct CDR3 sequences, about 45% being singletons. Sequencing was performed on peripheral blood or thyroid tissue (not recorded which). The receptor source for this set is a woman younger than 30 with Graves' hyperthyroidism. The CDR3 runs from the conserved cysteine through the conserved F or W.

v_call cdr3_aa
TRBV7-9 CASSSLAGGSYEQYF
TRBV7-9 CASSHLRLAGYQETQYF
TRBV5-4 CASSFRQGGEKLFF
TRBV6-1 CASSEGGWVYQETQYF
TRBV25-1 CASSLRGPDAYEQYF
TRBV10-3 CAIRAGPGYGYTF
TRBV2 CASRTEAFGRARTEAFF
TRBV7-8 CASSPGTGRSYEQYF
TRBV7-9 CASSQDDPGEAFF
TRBV2 CALDPGAEAFF
TRBV11-2 CASSEGIIYGYTF
TRBV15 CATSRGQGSGYTF
TRBV2 CASSYRTSGRWETQYF
TRBV15 CATSRDIGGETQYF
TRBV20-1 CSATGLTVIETQYF
TRBV7-8 CASSLFTRGGYTF
TRBV7-9 CASSRGGHEQFF
TRBV5-1 CASSLGPLRGRAPEQYF
TRBV12-3/TRBV12-4 CAISDRGHNSGANVLTF
TRBV7-9 CASSQVRAGGFIEQYF
TRBV29-1 CSVGEDYGYTF
TRBV7-9 CASSSFRAGNTIYF
TRBV24-1 CATSDQHSDTGELFF
TRBV10-3 CAISGTDRGRGNQPQHF
TRBV25-1 CASSESKANYGYEQYF
TRBV7-2 CASIRTGSTEAFF
TRBV7-6 CASSLGSTSGRYEQYF
TRBV29-1 CSVRQGVDYGYTF
TRBV15 CATSTPGQGGSPLHF
TRBV11-2 CASRTGSEQYF
TRBV15 CATSANRGNTGELFF
TRBV24-1 CATSDLTESNTGELFF